Listed below are T cell receptor beta chains from one sample, sequenced in a study of blood T cell repertoires in COVID-19. Sequenced by immunoSEQ multiplex PCR; TCRdb stores in-frame clones only, minus some. The data contain approximately 200,000 clones, 70% to 90% of them seen just once; the ten biggest clones take up 2.1%. The specimen sequenced was peripheral blood. The receptors shown here come from a man between 65 and 85 years old with active or convalescent COVID-19. CDR3s include the opening cysteine and the closing phenylalanine or tryptophan. A D gene is named only where the DNA matches it firmly. The size field is filled for only some rows; it gives once, few, many or a size class.

TRBD1,TRBV6-5,NA,TRBJ1-6,TGTGCCAGCAGGCCCGGGACAGTGTCCCCACCCCTCCACTTT,CASRPGTVSPPLHF
NA,TRBV5-1,few,TRBJ2-2,TGCGCCAGCAGCCCTACCCCTCCCGAGAGAGAGCTGTTTTTT,CASSPTPPERELFF
NA,TRBV28,NA,TRBJ1-5,TGTGCCAGCTTTAGTTTTAGCAATCAGCCCCAGCATTTT,CASFSFSNQPQHF
NA,TRBV18,NA,TRBJ2-7,TGTGCCAGCTCCCCCGACCGGGGAATCTACGAGCAGTACTTC,CASSPDRGIYEQYF
TRBD1,TRBV4-3,NA,TRBJ2-3,TGCGCCAGCAGCCAGGAAAAGACAGGGGGCACAGATACGCAGTATTTT,CASSQEKTGGTDTQYF
TRBD2,TRBV9,NA,TRBJ2-2,TGTGCCAGCAGCGTAGGACCGGGACTAGCGGGAGCTGGGGAGCTGTTTTTT,CASSVGPGLAGAGELFF
NA,TRBV5-3,NA,TRBJ1-5,TGTGCCAGAAGCTGGGGCCAAGACAGAGGAGGGTATCAGCCCCAGCATTTT,CARSWGQDRGGYQPQHF
TRBD2,TRBV30,NA,TRBJ2-2,TGTGCCTGGAGTAAAGCGGCGGGAGTAACCGGGGAGCTGTTTTTT,CAWSKAAGVTGELFF
TRBD1,TRBV28,NA,TRBJ2-4,TGTGCCAGCCGGGACAGGAACGTAAACATTCAGTACTTC,CASRDRNVNIQYF
NA,TRBV28,NA,TRBJ1-6,TGTGCCAGCAGTTTTTACAGGAACAGCAATTCACCCCTCCACTTT,CASSFYRNSNSPLHF
TRBD2,TRBV27,few,TRBJ2-5,TGTGCCAGCAGTTTTAGGCTAGCGGGCCTCCAAGAGACCCAGTACTTC,CASSFRLAGLQETQYF
NA,TRBV27,NA,TRBJ1-2,TGTGCCAGCAGTTTCGGAGGGAGTCCCCTCTATGGCTACACCTTC,CASSFGGSPLYGYTF
TRBD2,TRBV5-4,few,TRBJ2-7,TGTGCCAGCAGTAGCGGGGGGGCCTTATACGAGCAGTACTTC,CASSSGGALYEQYF
TRBD2,TRBV6-5,NA,TRBJ2-2,TGTGCCAGCAGTAGGACTAGGCCCGGGGAGCTGTTTTTT,CASSRTRPGELFF
TRBD2,TRBV19,once,TRBJ2-1,TGTGCCAGTAGTATCCGGGGGGGTAATGAGCAGTTCTTC,CASSIRGGNEQFF